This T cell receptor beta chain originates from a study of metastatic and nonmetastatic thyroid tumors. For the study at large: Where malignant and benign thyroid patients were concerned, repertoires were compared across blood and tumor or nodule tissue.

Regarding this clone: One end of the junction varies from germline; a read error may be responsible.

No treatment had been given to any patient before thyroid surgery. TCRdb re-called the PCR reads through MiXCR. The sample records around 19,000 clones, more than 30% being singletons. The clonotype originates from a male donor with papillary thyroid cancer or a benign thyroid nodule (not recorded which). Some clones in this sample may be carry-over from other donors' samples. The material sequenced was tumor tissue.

CDR3 sequence reads: CASSEAFGVANSPLHF. The CDR3 DNA reads as TGTGCCAGCAGTGAAGCGTTTGGGGTTGCTAATTCACCTCTCCACTTT. The rearrangement joins TRBV2 to TRBJ1-6; D is unresolved. The germline gives CDR1 SNHLY, CDR2 FYNNEI. The CDR3 loop spans 16 amino acids.